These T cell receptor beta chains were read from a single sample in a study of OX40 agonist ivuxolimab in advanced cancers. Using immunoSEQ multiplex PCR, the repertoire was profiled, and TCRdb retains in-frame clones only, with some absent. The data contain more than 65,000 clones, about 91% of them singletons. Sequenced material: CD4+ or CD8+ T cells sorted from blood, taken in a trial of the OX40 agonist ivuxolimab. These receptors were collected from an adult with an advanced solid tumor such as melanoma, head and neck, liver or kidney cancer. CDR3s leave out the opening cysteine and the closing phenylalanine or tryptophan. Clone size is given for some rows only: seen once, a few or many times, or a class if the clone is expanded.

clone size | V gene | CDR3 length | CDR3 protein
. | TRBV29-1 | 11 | SAAEGTNTEAF
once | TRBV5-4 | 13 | ASSFRLAGANEQF
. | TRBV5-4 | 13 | ASSPPTATLTEAF
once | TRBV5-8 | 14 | ASSGESGLSTDTQY
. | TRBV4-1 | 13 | ASSQGGRLGAEAF
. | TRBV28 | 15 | ASSLWTGPLTDSPLH
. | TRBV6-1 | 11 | ASSLGQPQPQH
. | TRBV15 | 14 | ATSPNTLLAGETQY
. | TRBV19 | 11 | ASTAKAKNIQY
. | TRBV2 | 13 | ASSDPLTEGDTIY
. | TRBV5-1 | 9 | ASSLGDTQY
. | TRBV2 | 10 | ASSVELTEAF
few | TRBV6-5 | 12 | ASRDRLSGNTIY
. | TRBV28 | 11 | ASSLGRFYTQY
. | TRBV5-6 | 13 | ASSLEKYSNQPQH
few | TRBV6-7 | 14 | ASSYEVDVVDTEAF
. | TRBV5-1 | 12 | ASSLGTSNYGYT
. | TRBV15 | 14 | ATSRDSRPSPYEQY
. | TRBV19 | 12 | ASSYRDGDYEQY
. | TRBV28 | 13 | ASSPWGRDNYGYT
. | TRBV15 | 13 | ATSGWDRPNTEAF
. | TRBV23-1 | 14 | ASSQSGDRDNQPQH
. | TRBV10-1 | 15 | ASSGAGGRTSYNEQF
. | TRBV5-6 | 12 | ASSARRSGGPQH
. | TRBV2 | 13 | ASTQTGIYGNEQF
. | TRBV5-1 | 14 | ASSLSQGGIRETQY
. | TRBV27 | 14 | ASSLSGPSVTYEQY
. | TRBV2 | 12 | ASSAAESTDTQY
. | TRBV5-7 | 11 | AGSPTGRTEAF
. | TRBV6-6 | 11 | ASTLTVIQPQH
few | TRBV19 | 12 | ASSLTETGRGYT
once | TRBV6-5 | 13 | ASSYLGQGNSPLH
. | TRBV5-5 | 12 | ASTPSQANTEAF